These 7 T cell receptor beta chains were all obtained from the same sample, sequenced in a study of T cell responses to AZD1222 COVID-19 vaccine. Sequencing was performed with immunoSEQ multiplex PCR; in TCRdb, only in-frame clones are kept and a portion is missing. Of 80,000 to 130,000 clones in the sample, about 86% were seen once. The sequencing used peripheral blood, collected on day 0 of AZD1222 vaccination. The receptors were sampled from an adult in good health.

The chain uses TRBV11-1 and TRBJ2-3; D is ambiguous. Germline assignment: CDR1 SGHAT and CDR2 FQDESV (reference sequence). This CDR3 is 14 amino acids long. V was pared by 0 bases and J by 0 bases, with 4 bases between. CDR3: CASSLAPSTDTQYF. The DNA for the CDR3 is TGTGCCAGCAGCTTAGCCCCCAGCACAGATACGCAGTATTTT.

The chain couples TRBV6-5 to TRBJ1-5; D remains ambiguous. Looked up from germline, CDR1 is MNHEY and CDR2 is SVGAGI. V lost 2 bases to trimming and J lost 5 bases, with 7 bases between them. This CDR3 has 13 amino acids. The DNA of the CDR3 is TGTGCCAGCAGTTACGACATCTATCAGCCCCAGCATTTT. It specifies CASSYDIYQPQHF.

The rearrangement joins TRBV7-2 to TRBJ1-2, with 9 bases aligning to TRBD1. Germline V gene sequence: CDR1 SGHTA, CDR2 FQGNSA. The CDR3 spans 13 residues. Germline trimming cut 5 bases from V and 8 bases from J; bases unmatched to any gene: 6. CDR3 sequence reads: CASSLYRGQGYTF. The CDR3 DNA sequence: TGTGCCAGCAGCCTTTACAGGGGGCAGGGCTACACCTTC.

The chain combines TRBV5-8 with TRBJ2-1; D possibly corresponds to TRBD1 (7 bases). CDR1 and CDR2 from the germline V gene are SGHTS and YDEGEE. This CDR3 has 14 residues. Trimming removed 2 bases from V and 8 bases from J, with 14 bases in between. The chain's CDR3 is CASSFAGGNDEQFF. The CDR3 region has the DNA TGTGCCAGCAGCTTCGCAGGGGGGAACGATGAGCAGTTCTTC.

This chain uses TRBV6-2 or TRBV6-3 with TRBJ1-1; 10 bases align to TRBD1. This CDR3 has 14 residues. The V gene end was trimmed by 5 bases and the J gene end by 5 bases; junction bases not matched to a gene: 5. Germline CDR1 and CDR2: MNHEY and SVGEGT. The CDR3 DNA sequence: TGTGCCAGCAGTCCCGGGACAGGGGCGACTGAAGCTTTCTTT. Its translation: CASSPGTGATEAFF.

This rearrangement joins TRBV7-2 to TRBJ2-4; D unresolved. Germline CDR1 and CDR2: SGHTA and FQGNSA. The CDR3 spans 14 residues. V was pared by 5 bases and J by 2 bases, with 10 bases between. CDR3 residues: CASSPNAPKNIQYF. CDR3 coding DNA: TGTGCCAGCAGCCCGAACGCGCCCAAAAACATTCAGTACTTC.

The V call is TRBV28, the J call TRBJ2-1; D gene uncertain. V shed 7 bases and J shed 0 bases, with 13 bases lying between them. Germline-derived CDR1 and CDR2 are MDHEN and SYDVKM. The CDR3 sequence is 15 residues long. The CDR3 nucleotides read TGTGCCAGCAAGGGCGCGTTAAGCTCCTACAATGAGCAGTTCTTC. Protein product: CASKGALSSYNEQFF.